This T cell receptor beta chain was captured by sequencing in a study of regulatory T cells in long-lasting Graves disease. Building of the TCR beta libraries involved iRepertoire HTBI primers and Arm-PCR of CDR3 regions. TCRdb re-called the multiplex PCR reads through MiXCR, storing one row per CDR3 protein. The table has some 460,000 distinct CDR3 sequences, roughly 15% seen once. The sample's time point: newly diagnosed GD, antithyroid drugs for less than 3 months. The TCR library used RNA extracted from PBMCs. Criteria from the American Thyroid Association guidelines were applied to diagnose Graves' disease. The collection involved drawing around 10 milliliters of peripheral blood into EDTA tubes. The same sample was also used in a study of T cells in Graves' hyperthyroidism and ophthalmopathy. According to that study: Stable Graves' hyperthyroidism denoted no ophthalmopathy progression over 18 months. HTBI primers were used for first-round RT-PCR of the TCR CDR3.

This material consisted of peripheral blood mononuclear cells (PBMCs), taken at new diagnosis, from a patient treated with antithyroid drugs. This clonotype was sampled from a middle-aged man with Graves disease.

The CDR3 nucleotides are TGCGCCAGCAGCGACCGGGACAGGGGGGATGAGCAGTTCTTC. Its translation is CASSDRDRGDEQFF. The rearrangement links TRBV5-1 to TRBJ2-1; TRBD1 aligns across 11 bases. V was pared by 4 bases and J by 8 bases, with 5 bases of the junction left unmatched. The germline gives CDR1 SGHRS, CDR2 YFSETQ. The CDR3 loop spans 14 amino acids.